The entry below gives a single T cell receptor beta chain sequence along with its context. The antigen is not known. All TRB cDNA libraries came from 5' RACE performed with UMI labels. TCRdb reprocessed the 5' RACE reads, keeping one entry per CDR3 protein, no DNA. The sample data list 6,200 or so distinct CDR3 sequences. Researchers reported sorting every CD8+ T cell subset in triplicate, 300,000 cells per sort. The CDR3 has 14 residues. Germline loops: CDR1 SQVTM, CDR2 ANQGSEA. This record belongs to a study of CXCR3-negative and CXCR3-positive naive CD8 T cells. General observations from the study: CXCR3-positive naive cells carried more hydrophobic TRB CDR3s than CXCR3-negative naive cells did. The level of CXCR3 expression partially decreased after cryopreservation; the majority of assays used fresh PBMCs. TRBV-TRBJ usage was similar across naive CXCR3 subsets but distinct in memory cells.

The V and J genes are TRBV29-1 and TRBJ2-5; TCRdb returns TRBD2, unconfirmable since there is no DNA. The sequence derives from a human donor in good health. Some clones in this sample may be carry-over from other donors' samples. Sequences were obtained from naive CXCR3+ CD8+ T cells from blood. The subset: CD45RO-CCR7+CD27+CD95- naive CD8+ T cells expressing CXCR3 (TNR3+). This CDR3 is CSVWGLALQETQYF.